This record covers a single TCR beta chain. This sample was included in a study of blood T cell repertoires in COVID-19. Study at large: The study drew acute and convalescent COVID-19 samples from the United States, Italy and Spain. From T cells, B-cell-depleted T cells, or PBMCs came the material, which was cDNA or gDNA.

As handled by the study authors: How many nucleated cells were present was estimated from reference gene primer amplification. Produced via immunoSEQ multiplex PCR; TCRdb's table is partial and in-frame only. V, J and clone size are those of that table, while D and trimming were read from the DNA. The sample has a few hundred thousand clones, approximately 86% seen once. The V gene's germline CDR1 is SGHVS and CDR2 FNYEAQ. V lost 1 base and J lost 0; bases outside the gene matches: 2. The CDR3 covers 15 residues. The receptor comes from a human donor in a cohort sampled during active COVID-19. The rearrangement uses TRBV7-6 and TRBJ2-5, with TRBD1 matching over 7 bases. The specimen sequenced was peripheral blood. As DNA, the CDR3 is TGTGCCAGCAGCTTAGGTCAGGGGGACCAAGAGACCCAGTACTTC. Translation gives CASSLGQGDQETQYF.